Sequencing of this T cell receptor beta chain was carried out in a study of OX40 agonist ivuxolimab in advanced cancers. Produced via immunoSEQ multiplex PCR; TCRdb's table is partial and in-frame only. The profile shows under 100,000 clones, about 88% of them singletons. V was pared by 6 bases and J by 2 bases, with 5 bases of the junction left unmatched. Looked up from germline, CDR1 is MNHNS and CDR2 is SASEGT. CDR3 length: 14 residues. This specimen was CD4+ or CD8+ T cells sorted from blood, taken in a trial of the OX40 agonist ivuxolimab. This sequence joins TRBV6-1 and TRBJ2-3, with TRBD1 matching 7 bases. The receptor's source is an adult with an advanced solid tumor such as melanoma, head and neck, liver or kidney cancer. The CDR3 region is CASRDRTTTDTQYF. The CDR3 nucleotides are TGTGCCAGCAGGGACAGGACAACCACAGATACGCAGTATTTT.